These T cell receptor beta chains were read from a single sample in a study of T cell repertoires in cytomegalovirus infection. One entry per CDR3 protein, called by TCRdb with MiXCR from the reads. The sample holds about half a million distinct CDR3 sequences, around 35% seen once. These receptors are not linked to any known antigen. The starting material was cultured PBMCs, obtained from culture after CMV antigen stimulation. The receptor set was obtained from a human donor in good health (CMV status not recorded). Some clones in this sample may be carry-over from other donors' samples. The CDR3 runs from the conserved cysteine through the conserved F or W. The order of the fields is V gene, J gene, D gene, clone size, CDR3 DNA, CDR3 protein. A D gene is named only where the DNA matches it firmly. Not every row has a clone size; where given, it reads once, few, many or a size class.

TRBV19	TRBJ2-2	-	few	TGTGCCAGTAGTATGGCCGCAGGCACGATCACCGGGGAGCTGTTTTTT	CASSMAAGTITGELFF
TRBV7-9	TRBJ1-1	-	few	TGTGCCAGCAGCCCGCCGGGGGGGGCCACTGAAGCTTTCTTT	CASSPPGGATEAFF
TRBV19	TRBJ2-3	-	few	TGTGCCAGTAGTATACAGGGCTATCAAGATACGCAGTATTTT	CASSIQGYQDTQYF
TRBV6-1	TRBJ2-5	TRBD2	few	TGTGCCAGCACTCATCTAGCGGGGGCAGGGGGCGCGGAGACCCAGTACTTC	CASTHLAGAGGAETQYF
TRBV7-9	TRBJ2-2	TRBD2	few	TGTGCCAGCAGGCAAGAAGGACTAGCGGTAGGGTCCGGGGAGCTGTTTTTT	CASRQEGLAVGSGELFF
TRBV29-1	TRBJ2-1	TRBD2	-	TGCAGCTCTGGGGGACTAGCGAGGTATGAGCAGTTCTTC	CSSGGLARYEQFF
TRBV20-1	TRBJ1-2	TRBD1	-	TGCAGTGCTCGTCGACAGGGTCTGCCCGGCTACACCTTC	CSARRQGLPGYTF
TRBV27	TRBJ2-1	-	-	TGTGCCAGCAGTTTATGGCTAGACAGTGAGCAGTTCTTC	CASSLWLDSEQFF
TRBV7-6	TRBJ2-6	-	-	TGTGCCAGCAGCTTAAATCCCCCAGGCGGGCTGGGATCTGGGGCCAACGTCCTGACTTTC	CASSLNPPGGLGSGANVLTF
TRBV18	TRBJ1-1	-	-	TGTGCCAGCTCACCAAGCAGGGTGAACACTGAAGCTTTCTTT	CASSPSRVNTEAFF
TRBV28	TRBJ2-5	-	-	TGTGCCAGCAGTTACGGCCCCCAAGAGACCCAGTACTTC	CASSYGPQETQYF
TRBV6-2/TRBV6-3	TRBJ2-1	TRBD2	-	TGTGCCAGCAGTTACTCTACTAGCGGAAATGAGCAGTTCTTC	CASSYSTSGNEQFF
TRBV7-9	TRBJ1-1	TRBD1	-	TGTGCCAGCAGCTCAAACGACAGGGTCAGGAACACTGAAGCTTTCTTT	CASSSNDRVRNTEAFF
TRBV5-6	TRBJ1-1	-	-	TGTGCCAGCAGCTCGTTGGGGGGGCTCACTGAAGCTTTCTTT	CASSSLGGLTEAFF
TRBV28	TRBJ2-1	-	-	TGTGCCAGCACCGTTTTGCGGGGTGGCCACAATGAGCAGTTCTTC	CASTVLRGGHNEQFF
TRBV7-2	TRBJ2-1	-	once	TGTGCCAGCAGCGGCCGTTGGGCTCAGCATGAGCAGTTCTTC	CASSGRWAQHEQFF
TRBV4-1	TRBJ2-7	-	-	TGCGCCAGCAGCCAAGTCCGACGGCAGTTCTACGAGCAGTACTTC	CASSQVRRQFYEQYF